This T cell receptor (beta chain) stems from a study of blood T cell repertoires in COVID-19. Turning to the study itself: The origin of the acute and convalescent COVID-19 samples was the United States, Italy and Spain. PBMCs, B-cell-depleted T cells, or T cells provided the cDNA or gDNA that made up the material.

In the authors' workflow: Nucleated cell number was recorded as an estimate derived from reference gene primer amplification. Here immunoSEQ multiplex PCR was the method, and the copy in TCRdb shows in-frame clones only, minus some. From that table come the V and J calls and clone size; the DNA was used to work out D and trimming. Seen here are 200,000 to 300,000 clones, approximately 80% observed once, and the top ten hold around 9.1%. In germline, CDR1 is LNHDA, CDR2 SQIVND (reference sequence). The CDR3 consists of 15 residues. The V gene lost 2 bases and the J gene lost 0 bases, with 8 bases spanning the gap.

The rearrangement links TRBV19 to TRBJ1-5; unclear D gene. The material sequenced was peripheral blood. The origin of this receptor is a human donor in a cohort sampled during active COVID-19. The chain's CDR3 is CASSILPDSNQPQHF. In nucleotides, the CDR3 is TGTGCCAGTAGTATATTGCCAGATAGCAATCAGCCCCAGCATTTT. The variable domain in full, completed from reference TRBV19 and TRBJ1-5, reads DGGITQSPKYLFRKEGQNVTLSCEQNLNHDAMYWYRQDPGQGLRLIYYSQIVNDFQKGDIAEGYSVSREKKESFPLTVTSAQKNPTAFYLCASSILPDSNQPQHFGDGTRLSIL.